This TCR beta chain was captured in a study of T cells in localized non-small cell lung cancer (dated by TCRdb to 2020 to 2021). Some background on the complete study: The study examined T cell repertoires in 200 to 250 patients with early-stage NSCLC and compared tumors with uninvolved tumor-adjacent lungs. All 250 or so NSCLC patients in the cohort were treatment-naive and had localized lung tumors that were resected. The mean age of the NSCLC patients was roughly 70 years, with about 120 men and approximately 100 women. General conclusions and limits of the study: Longer overall survival was associated with higher T cell density in blood, whereas shorter survival was associated with higher clonality in adjacent lung. A median of roughly 60 of the top 100 tumor clones were detected in paired uninvolved adjacent lung, and around 30 of these tumor clones were also found among the top 100 clones of the paired uninvolved adjacent lung. Because the study design was exploratory, TCR variables were selected using unadjusted p-values without false-discovery rate correction. Because multi-region tumor sequencing was not performed, intratumor heterogeneity could not be ruled out. Uninvolved tumor-adjacent lung showed the highest T cell clonality, higher than tumor, which suggests more focused antigenic responses in the uninvolved tumor-adjacent lung.

Trimmed from V: 5 bases; trimmed from J: 6 bases; junction bases lacking a gene match: 6. CDR1 and CDR2 are read off the germline V gene (reference sequence) as LNHDA and SQIVND. From the cysteine through the phenylalanine, the CDR3 covers 14 amino acids. Only the CDR3 portion is preserved as DNA: 42 bases, with reading frame beginning at the first base. At diagnosis, peripheral blood, uninvolved tumor-adjacent lung and tumor were collected and stored as a combination of fresh-frozen and FFPE material. For TCR repertoire profiling, blood samples were analyzed as peripheral blood mononuclear cells. Remarks on this clone: Its cognate antigen has yet to be identified. No base-level quality is on record; no much larger clone is a single base apart.

The immunoSEQ Assay was used to sequence TCR beta CDR3 regions from DNA. Per the original workflow: T cell density was computed as TCR beta template counts normalized to usable DNA estimated by amplifying housekeeping genes. The preseqR package was used to estimate richness by extrapolating to 400,000 templates for PBMC samples and to 120,000 templates for tissue samples. Clonality was defined by subtracting Pielou's evenness from one. To identify tissue-enriched TCRs, differential abundance testing was run on productive amino-acid clonotypes with a minimum total count of 5 and an alpha of 0.1. The Jaccard Index and the Morisita Overlap Index were used to measure how much the repertoires overlapped between compartments. TCR beta CDR3s were clustered by GLIPH together with public tetramer-defined viral CDR3s, and at least three viral sequences plus V-gene enrichment were required for viral motifs. Held by TCRdb, this immuneACCESS table contains in-frame sequences only and omits some clones. Under half of the omission traces to an unresolved V gene where checked; the cause of the rest is unknown. From that table come the V and J calls and clone size; the DNA was used to work out D and trimming. The sample data list 15,000 to 20,000 clones, and 80% to 90% of these were observed just once. The leading ten clones occupy under 4.5% of the sample.

The V gene is TRBV19 and the J gene is TRBJ2-2; 7 middle bases align to TRBD2. The sequence came from a male donor at least 60 years old with stage II squamous cell lung carcinoma. Material: peripheral blood, obtained before any cancer treatment. At the DNA level, the sequence is TGTGCCAGTAGTCTGGGAGGGCCGTCCGGGGAGCTGTTTTTT. This codes for CASSLGGPSGELFF.